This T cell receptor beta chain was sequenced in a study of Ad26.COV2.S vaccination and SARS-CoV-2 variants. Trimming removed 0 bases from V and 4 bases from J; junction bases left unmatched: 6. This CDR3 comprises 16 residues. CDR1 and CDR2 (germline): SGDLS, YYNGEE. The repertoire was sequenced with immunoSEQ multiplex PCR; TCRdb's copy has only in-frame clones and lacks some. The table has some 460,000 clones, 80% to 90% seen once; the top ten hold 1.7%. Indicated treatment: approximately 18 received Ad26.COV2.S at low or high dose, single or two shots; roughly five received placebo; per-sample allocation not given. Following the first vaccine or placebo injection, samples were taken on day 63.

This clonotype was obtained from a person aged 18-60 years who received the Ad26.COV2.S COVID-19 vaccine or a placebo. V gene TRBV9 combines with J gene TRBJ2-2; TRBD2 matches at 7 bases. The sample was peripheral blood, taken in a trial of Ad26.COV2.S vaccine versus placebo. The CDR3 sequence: CASSVGLAPSTGELFF. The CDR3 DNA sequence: TGTGCCAGCAGCGTAGGACTAGCTCCTTCCACCGGGGAGCTGTTTTTT.